This TCR beta chain was identified during a study of radiation and T cells in renal cell carcinoma. This sample's time point: baseline pretreatment blood. Indicated treatment: 15 Gy SBRT to primary tumor, nephrectomy 4 weeks later. The trim removed 2 bases at V and 5 bases at J, leaving 8 bases unmatched. Germline V CDR1 and CDR2: SEHNR, FQNEAQ (reference sequence). This CDR3 has 16 residues. Sequenced by immunoSEQ multiplex PCR; TCRdb stores in-frame clones only, minus some. The data hold 150,000 or so clones, with about nine tenths observed a single time. The TCR was taken from a woman aged 65 to 85 with renal cell carcinoma. The chain is built from TRBV7-9 and TRBJ1-5, with TRBD1 identical over 8 bases. Sequenced material: blood, taken from a patient whose treatment included radiotherapy and nephrectomy. CDR3 sequence reads: CASSLFGRGHDQPQHF. Here the CDR3 DNA reads TGTGCCAGCAGCTTATTCGGCAGGGGGCACGATCAGCCCCAGCATTTT. The full variable domain, completed using reference TRBV7-9 and TRBJ1-5, is DTGVSQNPRHKITKRGQNVTFRCDPISEHNRLYWYRQTLGQGPEFLTYFQNEAQLEKSRLLSDRFSAERPKGSFSTLEIQRTEQGDSAMYLCASSLFGRGHDQPQHFGDGTRLSIL.